Only a few counts were recorded for the clone carrying this TCR beta chain. Extracted from the samples, RNA was reverse transcribed into cDNA to serve as the sequencing template. Profiled with immunoSEQ multiplex PCR; TCRdb holds only in-frame clones, not every one. In the table there are 100,000 to 150,000 clones, 45% to 60% of which are singletons. Alopecia areata patients provided lesional scalp punch biopsies and peripheral blood, both collected for the study. These data are taken from a study of CD8+ T cells in alopecia areata. Germline CDR1 and CDR2: SGHNT and YYREEE (reference sequence). With 1 base removed from V and 0 bases from J, the gap between germline ends came to 5 bases. The CDR3 loop spans 15 amino acids.

The V and J genes are TRBV5-4 and TRBJ2-6; D remains unclear. The TCR was taken from a human donor with alopecia areata. Sequencing was performed on CD4+ T cells sorted from blood, taken at week 0. The CDR3 region is CASSLRASGANVLTF. CDR3 coding DNA: TGTGCCAGCAGCTTGCGTGCCTCTGGGGCCAACGTCCTGACTTTC.